This T cell receptor (beta chain) was recorded in a study of radiotherapy plus CTLA-4 blockade in lung cancer. Method: immunoSEQ multiplex PCR; TCRdb's copy keeps in-frame clones and lacks some. Among tens of thousands of clones, about four fifths were seen once, and the ten largest hold about 15%. CDR1 KGHSH and CDR2 LQKENI come from the germline V gene. The V and J ends lost 4 bases and 5 bases, in that order; junction bases with no gene match: 7. This CDR3 has 14 amino acids. The source is a human donor with non-small cell lung cancer that progressed on radiotherapy plus ipilimumab. This specimen consisted of peripheral blood, obtained from a patient treated with radiotherapy plus ipilimumab. The gene calls are TRBV18 and TRBJ2-7; 8 nucleotides align to TRBD1. CDR3 in amino acids: CASSRDRGTDEQYF. DNA of the CDR3: TGTGCCAGCTCACGCGACAGGGGTACGGACGAGCAGTACTTC.